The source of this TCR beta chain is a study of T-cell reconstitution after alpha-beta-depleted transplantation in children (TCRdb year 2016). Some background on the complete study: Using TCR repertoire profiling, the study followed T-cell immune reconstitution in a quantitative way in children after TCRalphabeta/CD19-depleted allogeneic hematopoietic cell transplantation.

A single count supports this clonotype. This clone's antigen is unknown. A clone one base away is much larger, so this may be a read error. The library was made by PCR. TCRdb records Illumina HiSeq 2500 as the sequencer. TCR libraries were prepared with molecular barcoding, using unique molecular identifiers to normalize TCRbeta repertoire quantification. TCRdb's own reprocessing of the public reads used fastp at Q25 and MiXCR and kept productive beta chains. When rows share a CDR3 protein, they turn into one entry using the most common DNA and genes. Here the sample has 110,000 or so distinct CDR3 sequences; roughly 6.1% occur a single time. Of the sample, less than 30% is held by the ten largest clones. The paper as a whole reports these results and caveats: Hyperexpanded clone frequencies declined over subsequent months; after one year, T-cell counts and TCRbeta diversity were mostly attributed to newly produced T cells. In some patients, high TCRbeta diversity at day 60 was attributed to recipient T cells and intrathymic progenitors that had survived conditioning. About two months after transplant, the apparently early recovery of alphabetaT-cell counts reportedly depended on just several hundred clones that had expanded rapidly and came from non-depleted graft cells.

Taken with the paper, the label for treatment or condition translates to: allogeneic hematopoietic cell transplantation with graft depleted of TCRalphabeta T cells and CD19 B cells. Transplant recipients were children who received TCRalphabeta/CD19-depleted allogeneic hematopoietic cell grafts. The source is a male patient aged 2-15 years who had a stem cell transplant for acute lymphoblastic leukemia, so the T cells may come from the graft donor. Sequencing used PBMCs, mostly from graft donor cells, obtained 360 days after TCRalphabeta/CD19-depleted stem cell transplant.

The base sequence is TGTGCCAGCAGTGGATCAGGGGGTCCTACCTACAATGAGCAGTTCTTC. It translates as CASSGSGGPTYNEQFF. The V and J genes are TRBV25-1 and TRBJ2-1, and 7 junction bases match TRBD1. Per the germline V gene, MGHDK is the CDR1 and SYGVNS is the CDR2. Including the terminal cysteine and phenylalanine, the CDR3 comprises 16 residues. The retained sequence is limited to the CDR3, 48 bases, with the frame set at the first base. V is pruned by 4 bases and J by 2 bases, leaving 8 bases of the junction without a gene match. The CDR3 plus the reference TRBV25-1 and TRBJ2-1 genes for the other parts give the full variable domain: EADIYQTPRYLVIGTGKKITLECSQTMGHDKMYWYQQDPGMELHLIHYSYGVNSTEKGDLSSESTVSRIRTEHFPLTLESARPSHTSQYLCASSGSGGPTYNEQFFGPGTRLTVL.